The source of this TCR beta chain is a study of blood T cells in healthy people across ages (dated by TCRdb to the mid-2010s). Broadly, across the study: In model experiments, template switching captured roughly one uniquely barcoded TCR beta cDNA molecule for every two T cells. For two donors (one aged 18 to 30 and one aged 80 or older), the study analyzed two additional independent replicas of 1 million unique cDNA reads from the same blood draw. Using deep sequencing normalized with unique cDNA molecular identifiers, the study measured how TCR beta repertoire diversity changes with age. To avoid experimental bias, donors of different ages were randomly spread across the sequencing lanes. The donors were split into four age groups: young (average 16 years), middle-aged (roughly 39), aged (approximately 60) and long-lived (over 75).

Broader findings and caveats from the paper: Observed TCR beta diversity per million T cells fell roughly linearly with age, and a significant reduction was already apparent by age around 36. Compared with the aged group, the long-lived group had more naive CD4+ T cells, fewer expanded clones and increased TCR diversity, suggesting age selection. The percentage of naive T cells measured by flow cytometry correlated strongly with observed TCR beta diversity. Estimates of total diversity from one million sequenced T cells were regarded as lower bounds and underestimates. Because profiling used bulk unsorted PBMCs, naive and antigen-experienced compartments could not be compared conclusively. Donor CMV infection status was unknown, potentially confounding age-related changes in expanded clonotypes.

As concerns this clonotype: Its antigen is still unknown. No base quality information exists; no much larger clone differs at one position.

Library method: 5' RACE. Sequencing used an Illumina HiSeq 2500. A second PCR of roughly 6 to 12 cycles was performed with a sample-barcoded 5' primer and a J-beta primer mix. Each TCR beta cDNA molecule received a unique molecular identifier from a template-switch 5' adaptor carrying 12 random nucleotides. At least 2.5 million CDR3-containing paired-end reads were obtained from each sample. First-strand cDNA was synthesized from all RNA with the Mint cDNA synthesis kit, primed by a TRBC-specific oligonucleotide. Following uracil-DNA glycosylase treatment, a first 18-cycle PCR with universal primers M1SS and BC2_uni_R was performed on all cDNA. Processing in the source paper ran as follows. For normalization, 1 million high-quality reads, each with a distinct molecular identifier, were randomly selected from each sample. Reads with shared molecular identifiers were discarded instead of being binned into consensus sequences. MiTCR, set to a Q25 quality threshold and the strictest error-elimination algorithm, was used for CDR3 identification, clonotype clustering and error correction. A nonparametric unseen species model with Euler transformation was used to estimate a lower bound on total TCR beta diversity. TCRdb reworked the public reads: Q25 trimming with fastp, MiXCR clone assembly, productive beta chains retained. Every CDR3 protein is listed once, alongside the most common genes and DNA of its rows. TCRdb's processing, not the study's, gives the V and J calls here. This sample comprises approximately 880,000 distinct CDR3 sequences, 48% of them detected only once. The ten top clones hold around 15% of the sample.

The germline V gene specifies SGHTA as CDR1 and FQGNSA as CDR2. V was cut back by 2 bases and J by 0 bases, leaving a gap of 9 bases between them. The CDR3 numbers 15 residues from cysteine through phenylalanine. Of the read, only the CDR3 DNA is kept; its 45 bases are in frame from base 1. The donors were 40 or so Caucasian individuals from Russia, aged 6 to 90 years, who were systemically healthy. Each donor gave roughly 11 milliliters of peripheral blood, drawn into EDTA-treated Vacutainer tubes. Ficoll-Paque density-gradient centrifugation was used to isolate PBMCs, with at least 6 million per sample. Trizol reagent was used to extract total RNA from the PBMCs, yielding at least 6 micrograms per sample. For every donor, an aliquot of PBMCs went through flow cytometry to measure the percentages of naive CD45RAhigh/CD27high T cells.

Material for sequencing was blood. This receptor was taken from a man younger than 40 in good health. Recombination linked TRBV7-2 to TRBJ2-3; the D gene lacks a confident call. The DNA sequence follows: TGTGCCAGCAGCTTAATCGCGGCTAGCACAGATACGCAGTATTTT. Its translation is CASSLIAASTDTQYF.